This T cell receptor beta chain stems from a study of blood T cells in healthy people across ages. Trimming left V 1 base short and J 7 bases short, with 10 bases between. This CDR3 contains 13 residues. It was with a sample-barcoded 5' primer and a J-beta primer mix that a second PCR of about 6 to 12 cycles was run. In TCRdb, the 5' RACE reads were re-called with MiXCR into one record per CDR3 protein. This sample yields roughly 500,000 distinct CDR3 sequences, of which approximately 25% are seen a single time; approximately 8.7% belongs to the top ten. This sample was also put to use in a study of T cells of mothers and their children.

The sequenced sample was blood. The rearrangement links TRBV12-3 or TRBV12-4 to TRBJ1-2; D uncertain. This clonotype originated in a boy between 10 and 17 years old in good health. CDR3 in amino acids: CASSLDPKVGYTF. CDR3 DNA: TGTGCCAGCAGTTTAGACCCAAAGGTTGGCTACACCTTC.